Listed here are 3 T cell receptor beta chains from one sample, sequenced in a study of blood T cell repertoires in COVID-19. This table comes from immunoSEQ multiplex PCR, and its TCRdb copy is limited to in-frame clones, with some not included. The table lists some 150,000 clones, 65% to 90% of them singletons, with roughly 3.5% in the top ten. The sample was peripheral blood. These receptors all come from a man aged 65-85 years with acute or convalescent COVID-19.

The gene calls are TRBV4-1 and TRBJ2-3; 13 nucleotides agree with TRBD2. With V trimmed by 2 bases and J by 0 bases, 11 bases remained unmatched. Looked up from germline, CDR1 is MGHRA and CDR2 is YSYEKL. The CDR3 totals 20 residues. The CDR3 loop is CASSQPGLAGTLTSTDTQYF. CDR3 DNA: TGCGCCAGCAGCCAACCGGGACTAGCGGGAACTTTGACTAGCACAGATACGCAGTATTTT.

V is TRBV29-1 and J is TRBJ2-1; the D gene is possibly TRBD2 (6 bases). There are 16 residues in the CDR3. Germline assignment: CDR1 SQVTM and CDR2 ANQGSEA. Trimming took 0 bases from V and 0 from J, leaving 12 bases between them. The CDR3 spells CSVEEGRESSYNEQFF. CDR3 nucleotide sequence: TGCAGCGTTGAAGAAGGCCGGGAGAGCTCCTACAATGAGCAGTTCTTC.

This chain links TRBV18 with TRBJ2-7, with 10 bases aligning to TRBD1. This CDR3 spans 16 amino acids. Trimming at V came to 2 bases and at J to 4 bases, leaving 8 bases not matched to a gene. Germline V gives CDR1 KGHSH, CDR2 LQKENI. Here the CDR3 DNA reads TGTGCCAGCTCACCAGCTACCGGACAGGGGGGGTACGAGCAGTACTTC. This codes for CASSPATGQGGYEQYF.